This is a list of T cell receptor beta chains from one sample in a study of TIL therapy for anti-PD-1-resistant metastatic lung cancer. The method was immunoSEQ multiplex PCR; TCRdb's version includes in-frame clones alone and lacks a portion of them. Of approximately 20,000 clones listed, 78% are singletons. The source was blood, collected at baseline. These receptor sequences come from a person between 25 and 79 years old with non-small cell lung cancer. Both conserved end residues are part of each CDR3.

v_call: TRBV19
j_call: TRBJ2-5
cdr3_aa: CASSIVTRTNQETQYF

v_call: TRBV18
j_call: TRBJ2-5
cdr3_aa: CASSEGETQYF

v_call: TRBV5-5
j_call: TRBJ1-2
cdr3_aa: CASSQHDRVVGYTF

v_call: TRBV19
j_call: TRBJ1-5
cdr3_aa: CASSMIGRRPSSLSSNQPQHF

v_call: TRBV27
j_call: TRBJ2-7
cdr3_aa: CASSSGRVDEQYF

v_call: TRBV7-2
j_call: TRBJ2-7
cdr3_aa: CASSLLYEQYF

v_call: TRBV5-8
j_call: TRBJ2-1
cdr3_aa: CASSHPDSYNEQFF

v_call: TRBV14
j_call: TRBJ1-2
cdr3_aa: CASSQDATGADGYTF

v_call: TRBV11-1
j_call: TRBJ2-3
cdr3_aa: CASMGGLYTDTQYF

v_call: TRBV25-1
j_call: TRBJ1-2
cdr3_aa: CASRGTGYNYGYTF

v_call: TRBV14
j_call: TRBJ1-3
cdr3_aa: CASSRQGGYGNTIYF

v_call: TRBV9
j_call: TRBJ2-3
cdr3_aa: CASSAPAGGGTDTQYF

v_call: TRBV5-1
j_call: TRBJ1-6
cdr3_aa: CASSSDSYNSPLHF

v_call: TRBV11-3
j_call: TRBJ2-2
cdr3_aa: CASSPLRTSGMGTGELFF

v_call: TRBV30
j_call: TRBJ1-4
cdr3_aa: CAWSYSGRVGEKLFF

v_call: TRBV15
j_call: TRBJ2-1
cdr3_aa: CATSRDFSQGAGEQFF

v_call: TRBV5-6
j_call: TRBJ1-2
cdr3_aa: CASSPDRGGGYTF

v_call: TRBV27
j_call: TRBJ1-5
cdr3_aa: CASSLSGAGQPQHF

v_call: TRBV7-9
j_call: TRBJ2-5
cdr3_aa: CASTVGLSETQYF

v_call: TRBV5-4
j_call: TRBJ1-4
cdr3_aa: CASSGTDDATNEKLFF

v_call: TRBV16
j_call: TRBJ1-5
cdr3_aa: CASSQWDVGNQPQHF

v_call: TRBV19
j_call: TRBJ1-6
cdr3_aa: CASSWGREYSPLHF

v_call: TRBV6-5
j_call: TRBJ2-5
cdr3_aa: CASSYTGTQYF

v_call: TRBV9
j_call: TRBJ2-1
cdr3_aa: CASSVAGGSYNEQFF

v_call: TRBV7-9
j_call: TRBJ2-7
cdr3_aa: CASSSGDRAHEQYF

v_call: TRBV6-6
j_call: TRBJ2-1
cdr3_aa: CASSNRDRTSNEQFF

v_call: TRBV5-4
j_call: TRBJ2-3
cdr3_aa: CASSFYFGPAGTQYF

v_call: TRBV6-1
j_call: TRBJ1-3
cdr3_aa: CASCRGGGNTIYF

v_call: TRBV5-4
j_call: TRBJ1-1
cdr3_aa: CASSLEDGTTEAFF

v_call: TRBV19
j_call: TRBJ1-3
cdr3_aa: CASRQTRSGNTIYF

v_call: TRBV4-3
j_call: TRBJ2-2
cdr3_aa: CASSQVGLAGTGELFF

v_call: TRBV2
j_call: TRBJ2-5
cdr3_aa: CASHMNGQTQYF

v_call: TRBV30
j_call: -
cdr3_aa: CAWTKPSSYEQYF

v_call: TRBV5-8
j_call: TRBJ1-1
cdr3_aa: CASTFGRGRTEAFF

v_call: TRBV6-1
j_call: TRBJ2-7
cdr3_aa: CASSDWSLAIYF

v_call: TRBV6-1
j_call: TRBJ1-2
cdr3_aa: CASRGQYGYTF

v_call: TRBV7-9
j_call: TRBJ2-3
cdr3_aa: CASSLDARTDTQYF

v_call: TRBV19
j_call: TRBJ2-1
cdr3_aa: CASSPQGQGFYNEQFF

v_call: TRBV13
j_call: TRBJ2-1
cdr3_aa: CASSLGLAGGDNEQFF

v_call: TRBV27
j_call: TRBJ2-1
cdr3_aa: CASSFQLSPRNEQFF

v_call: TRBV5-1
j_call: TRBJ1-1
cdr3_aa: CATQSRVGTEAFF

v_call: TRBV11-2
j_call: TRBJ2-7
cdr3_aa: CASGRLRRYEQYF

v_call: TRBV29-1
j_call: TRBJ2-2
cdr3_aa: CSASRTSNTGELFF

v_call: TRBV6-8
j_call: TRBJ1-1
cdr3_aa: CASRLTGSNTEAFF

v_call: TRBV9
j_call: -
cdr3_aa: CASSVEGSYEQYF

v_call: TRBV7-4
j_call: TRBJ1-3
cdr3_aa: CASSLSELCSGNTIYF

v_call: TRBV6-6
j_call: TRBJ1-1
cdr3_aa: CASRYNPNTEAFF

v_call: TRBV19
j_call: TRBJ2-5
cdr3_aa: CASAGPTSGQQETQYF

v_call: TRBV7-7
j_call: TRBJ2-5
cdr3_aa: CASSPGQGAETQYF

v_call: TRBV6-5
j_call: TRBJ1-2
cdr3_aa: CASRPTGNYGYTF

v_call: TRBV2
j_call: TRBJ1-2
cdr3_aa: CASSDRQGRYGYTF

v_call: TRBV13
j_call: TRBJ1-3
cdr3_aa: CASSLTGSGNTIYF

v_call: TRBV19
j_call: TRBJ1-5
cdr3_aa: CASSIVMGNQPQHF

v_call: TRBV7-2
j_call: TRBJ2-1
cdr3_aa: CASSLSPGLADNEQFF

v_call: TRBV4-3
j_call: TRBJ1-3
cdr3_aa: CASSQTVVGNTIYF

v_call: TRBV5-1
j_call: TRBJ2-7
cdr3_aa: CASSLETGAYEQYF

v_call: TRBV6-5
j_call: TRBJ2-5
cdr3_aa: CASSPVAPAQETQYF

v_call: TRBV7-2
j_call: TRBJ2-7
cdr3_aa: CASQRDRVDYEQYF